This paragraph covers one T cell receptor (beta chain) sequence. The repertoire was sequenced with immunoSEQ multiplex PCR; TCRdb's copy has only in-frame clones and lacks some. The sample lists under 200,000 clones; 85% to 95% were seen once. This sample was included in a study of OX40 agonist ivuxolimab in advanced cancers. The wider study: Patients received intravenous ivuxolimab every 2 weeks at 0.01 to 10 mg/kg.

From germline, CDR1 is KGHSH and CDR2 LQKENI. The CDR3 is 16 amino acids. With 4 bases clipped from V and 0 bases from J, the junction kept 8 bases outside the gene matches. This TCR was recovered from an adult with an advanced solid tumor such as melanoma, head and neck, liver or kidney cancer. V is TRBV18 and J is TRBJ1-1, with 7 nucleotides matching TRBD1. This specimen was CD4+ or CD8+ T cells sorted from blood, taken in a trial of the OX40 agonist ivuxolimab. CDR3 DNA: TGTGCCAGCTCACGAACAGGGGACCTTATGAACACTGAAGCTTTCTTT. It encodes CASSRTGDLMNTEAFF.